This is a list of T cell receptor beta chains from one sample in a study of CXCR3-negative and CXCR3-positive naive CD8 T cells. Reprocessing the 5' RACE reads, TCRdb reports a single entry for every CDR3 protein and omits DNA. The sample has some 130,000 distinct CDR3 sequences, and its top ten clones hold about 0.3%. Sequencing was carried out using naive CXCR3- CD8+ T cells from blood. All receptors derive from a human donor in good health. Some clones in this sample may be carry-over from other donors' samples. Each CDR3 is given with its conserved first and last residue.

V gene	J gene	CDR3 protein
TRBV4-3	TRBJ2-7	CASSQDMGYEQYF
TRBV5-1	TRBJ2-1	CASMASGSPYNEQFF
TRBV10-2	TRBJ2-1	CASGDLGNEQFF
TRBV4-1	TRBJ1-2	CASSQGQGRSGYTF
TRBV6-2/TRBV6-3	TRBJ2-7	CASSPSPDGLNEQYF
TRBV5-4	TRBJ2-7	CASSSNIDSLYEQYF
TRBV28	TRBJ2-1	CASSLQNYNEQFF
TRBV4-1	TRBJ2-7	CASSQGGGYEQYF
TRBV10-3	TRBJ1-1	CAISESTGGTEAFF
TRBV12-3/TRBV12-4	TRBJ2-7	CASSFAGSGYEQYF
TRBV11-1	TRBJ2-3	CASSLTGGGGTDTQYF
TRBV15	TRBJ2-3	CATSRAHQDTQYF
TRBV2	TRBJ2-7	CASSEALTGGYEQYF
TRBV4-2	TRBJ2-3	CASSQPTSGKAGDTQYF
TRBV7-6	TRBJ1-1	CASSSSPGGTEAFF
TRBV7-9	TRBJ1-2	CASSLVQGNYGYTF
TRBV6-2/TRBV6-3	TRBJ2-1	CASSTGGTYNEQFF
TRBV27	TRBJ2-1	CASSTALKDEQFF
TRBV11-1	TRBJ2-1	CASTLRVGRNNEQFF
TRBV5-1	TRBJ2-1	CASSPIGTGGKNEQFF
TRBV12-3/TRBV12-4	TRBJ2-5	CASSRPSQETQYF
TRBV10-1	TRBJ2-1	CASSENQLAISSYNEQFF
TRBV28	TRBJ1-1	CASSMIMNTEAFF
TRBV4-2	TRBJ2-3	CASSLQASGRDTQYF
TRBV23-1	TRBJ1-5	CASGTSNQPQHF
TRBV20-1	TRBJ2-1	CSASQYPSGRVAEQFF
TRBV19	TRBJ2-4	CASSVPPIRAAKNIQYF
TRBV28	TRBJ2-1	CASSMTGPVYNEQFF
TRBV4-3	TRBJ2-7	CASSQDSSGDSYELYF
TRBV29-1	TRBJ2-2	CSVYGGTGELFF
TRBV6-4	TRBJ2-1	CASSKLNLGTGSARNEQFF
TRBV5-1	TRBJ2-7	CASTLEGQPYEQYF
TRBV3-1	TRBJ2-1	CASSQDPVLAGGLGFNEQFF
TRBV27	TRBJ2-3	CASSLSGSYYTQYF
TRBV29-1	TRBJ2-7	CSVAPPNSYEQYF
TRBV29-1	TRBJ2-1	CSVEEKYNEQFF
TRBV20-1	TRBJ2-1	CSARPPLENNEQFF
TRBV2	TRBJ2-1	CASRLTSGNYNEQFF
TRBV29-1	TRBJ1-2	CSVETPANYGYTF
TRBV4-3	TRBJ1-1	CASSPHDLGTEAFF
TRBV20-1	TRBJ2-2	CSARGRTGGNTGELFF
TRBV7-3	TRBJ2-7	CASSLIAEGEQYF
TRBV18	TRBJ1-1	CASSPQDHTEAFF
TRBV12-3/TRBV12-4	TRBJ2-7	CASSYMQLSYEQYF
TRBV12-3/TRBV12-4	TRBJ2-1	CASSPILSSYNEQFF
TRBV2	TRBJ2-7	CASAPDRATPYEQYF
TRBV28	TRBJ1-4	CASSLGSPPLPGGSGEKLFF
TRBV5-6	TRBJ2-1	CASSPVRVGSYNEQFF
TRBV15	TRBJ2-1	CATSRGRILGSPYNEQFF
TRBV5-1	TRBJ2-1	CASSLAGGNEQFF
TRBV4-3	TRBJ2-7	CASSQDEDYEQYF
TRBV25-1	TRBJ1-4	CASSDTYPHEKLFF
TRBV5-1	TRBJ2-7	CASSLVAGGGYEQYF
TRBV20-1	TRBJ2-1	CSARFRRESSYNEQFF